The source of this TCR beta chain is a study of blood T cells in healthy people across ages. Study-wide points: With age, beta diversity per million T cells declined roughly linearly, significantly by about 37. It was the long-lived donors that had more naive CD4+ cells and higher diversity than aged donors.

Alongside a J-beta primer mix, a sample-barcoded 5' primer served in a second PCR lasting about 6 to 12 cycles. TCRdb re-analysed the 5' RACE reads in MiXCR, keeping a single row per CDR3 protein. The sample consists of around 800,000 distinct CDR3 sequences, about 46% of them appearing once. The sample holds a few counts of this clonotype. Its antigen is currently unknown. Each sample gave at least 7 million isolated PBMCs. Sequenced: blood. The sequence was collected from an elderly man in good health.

CDR3: CSASSGLAASTDTQYF. Written as DNA, the CDR3 is TGCAGTGCGAGTTCCGGACTAGCGGCCAGCACAGATACGCAGTATTTT. The rearrangement joins TRBV20-1 to TRBJ2-3; 10 bases match TRBD2. Looked up from germline, CDR1 is DFQATT and CDR2 is SNEGSKA (reference sequence). The V segment lost 6 bases and the J segment 0 bases; nucleotides outside the gene matches: 9. The CDR3 totals 16 residues.